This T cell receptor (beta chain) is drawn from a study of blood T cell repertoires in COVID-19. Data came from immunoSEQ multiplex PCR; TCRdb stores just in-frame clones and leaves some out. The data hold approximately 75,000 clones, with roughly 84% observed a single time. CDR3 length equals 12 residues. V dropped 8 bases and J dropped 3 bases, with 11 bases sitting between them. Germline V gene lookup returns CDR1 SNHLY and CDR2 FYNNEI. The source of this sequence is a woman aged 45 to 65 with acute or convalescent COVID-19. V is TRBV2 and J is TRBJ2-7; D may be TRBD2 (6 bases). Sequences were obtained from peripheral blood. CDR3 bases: TGTGCCAGCCTCGGGGGTTTCTACGAGCAGTACTTC. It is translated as CASLGGFYEQYF.